This T cell receptor (beta chain) was documented in a study of blood T cell repertoires in COVID-19. The wider study: From the United States, Italy and Spain came samples of acute and convalescent COVID-19. The analysed material was cDNA or gDNA that came from T cells, B-cell-depleted T cells, or PBMCs.

Seattle enrolled patients during active infection and tracked them longitudinally. In this sample, this clone turned up a few times. V was shortened by 3 bases and J by 8 bases, with 14 bases between the two germline ends. From germline, CDR1 is LNHDA and CDR2 SQIVND (reference sequence). The CDR3 is made up of 14 amino acids. Authors' methods: Amplified reference gene primers provided the basis for estimating nucleated cell counts. Here immunoSEQ multiplex PCR was the method, and the copy in TCRdb shows in-frame clones only, minus some. V, J and clone size reflect that table, while D and trimming were determined from the DNA. Of under 250,000 clones detected, about 82% appear once; the ten largest clones hold 5% to 6%.

Input material: peripheral blood. This TCR was recovered from a woman of 80 years or more with COVID-19, enrolled during active disease. The chain joins TRBV19 to TRBJ1-3; D ambiguous. The DNA of the CDR3 is TGTGCCAGTAGTATCGGGGTTGTAACCGACACCATATATTTT. Protein sequence: CASSIGVVTDTIYF.